Sequencing of this TCR beta chain was carried out in a study of OX40 agonist ivuxolimab in advanced cancers. Study-wide background: The group had a mean age of 60 years, ranged from roughly 23 to 79, and was 82.7% male. Three patients got partial responses; one had hepatocellular carcinoma and two had cutaneous melanoma.

Concerning this clone: Its antigen is currently unknown.

Trimming removed 5 bases from V and 6 bases from J; junction bases left unmatched: 12. This CDR3 has 17 residues. CDR1 and CDR2 from the germline V gene are SGHAT and FQNNGV. Produced via immunoSEQ multiplex PCR; TCRdb's table is partial and in-frame only. The sample holds 55,000 to 90,000 clones, almost 90% seen once. Study findings and constraints: Expanded clones belonging to CD8+ T cells outnumbered, on average, those of CD4+.

Source: CD4+ or CD8+ T cells sorted from blood, taken in a trial of the OX40 agonist ivuxolimab. This rearrangement joins TRBV11-2 to TRBJ2-7, with 14 positions matching TRBD2. This TCR derives from an adult with an advanced solid tumor such as melanoma, head and neck, liver or kidney cancer. CDR3 nucleotide sequence: TGTGCCAGCAGCCCCGGAACCAAGGGACTAGCGGGAGCCGAGCAGTACTTC. Amino acids: CASSPGTKGLAGAEQYF.